This T cell receptor (beta chain) was identified during a study of cytomegalovirus exposure and HLA in healthy donors. General study points: A later look showed TCR association rates differing by HLA locus, highest for DRB1 and lowest for HLA-C. The CMV antigen specificity of a few CMV-associated chains was confirmed through in vitro analysis.

To note about this clone: Its specificity is not known.

The CDR3 has 13 residues. CDR1 and CDR2 from the germline V gene are MNHEY and SMNVEV (reference sequence). V was clipped by 8 bases and J by 3 bases, with 11 bases between them. This PCR relied on a set of 60 Vbeta primers and 13 Jbeta primers. The method was immunoSEQ multiplex PCR; TCRdb's version includes in-frame clones alone and lacks a portion of them. The sample comprises about 200,000 clones, 81% of which are singletons, and more than 1.5% rests with the top ten. What was sequenced was PBMCs. The sequence came from a man aged 18-30 years in good health and CMV-seronegative. The genes are TRBV27 and TRBJ2-1; perhaps TRBD2 as D (5 bases). This CDR3 is CASQRGLYNEQFF. The CDR3 nucleotides read TGTGCCAGCCAGCGCGGGCTCTACAATGAGCAGTTCTTC.